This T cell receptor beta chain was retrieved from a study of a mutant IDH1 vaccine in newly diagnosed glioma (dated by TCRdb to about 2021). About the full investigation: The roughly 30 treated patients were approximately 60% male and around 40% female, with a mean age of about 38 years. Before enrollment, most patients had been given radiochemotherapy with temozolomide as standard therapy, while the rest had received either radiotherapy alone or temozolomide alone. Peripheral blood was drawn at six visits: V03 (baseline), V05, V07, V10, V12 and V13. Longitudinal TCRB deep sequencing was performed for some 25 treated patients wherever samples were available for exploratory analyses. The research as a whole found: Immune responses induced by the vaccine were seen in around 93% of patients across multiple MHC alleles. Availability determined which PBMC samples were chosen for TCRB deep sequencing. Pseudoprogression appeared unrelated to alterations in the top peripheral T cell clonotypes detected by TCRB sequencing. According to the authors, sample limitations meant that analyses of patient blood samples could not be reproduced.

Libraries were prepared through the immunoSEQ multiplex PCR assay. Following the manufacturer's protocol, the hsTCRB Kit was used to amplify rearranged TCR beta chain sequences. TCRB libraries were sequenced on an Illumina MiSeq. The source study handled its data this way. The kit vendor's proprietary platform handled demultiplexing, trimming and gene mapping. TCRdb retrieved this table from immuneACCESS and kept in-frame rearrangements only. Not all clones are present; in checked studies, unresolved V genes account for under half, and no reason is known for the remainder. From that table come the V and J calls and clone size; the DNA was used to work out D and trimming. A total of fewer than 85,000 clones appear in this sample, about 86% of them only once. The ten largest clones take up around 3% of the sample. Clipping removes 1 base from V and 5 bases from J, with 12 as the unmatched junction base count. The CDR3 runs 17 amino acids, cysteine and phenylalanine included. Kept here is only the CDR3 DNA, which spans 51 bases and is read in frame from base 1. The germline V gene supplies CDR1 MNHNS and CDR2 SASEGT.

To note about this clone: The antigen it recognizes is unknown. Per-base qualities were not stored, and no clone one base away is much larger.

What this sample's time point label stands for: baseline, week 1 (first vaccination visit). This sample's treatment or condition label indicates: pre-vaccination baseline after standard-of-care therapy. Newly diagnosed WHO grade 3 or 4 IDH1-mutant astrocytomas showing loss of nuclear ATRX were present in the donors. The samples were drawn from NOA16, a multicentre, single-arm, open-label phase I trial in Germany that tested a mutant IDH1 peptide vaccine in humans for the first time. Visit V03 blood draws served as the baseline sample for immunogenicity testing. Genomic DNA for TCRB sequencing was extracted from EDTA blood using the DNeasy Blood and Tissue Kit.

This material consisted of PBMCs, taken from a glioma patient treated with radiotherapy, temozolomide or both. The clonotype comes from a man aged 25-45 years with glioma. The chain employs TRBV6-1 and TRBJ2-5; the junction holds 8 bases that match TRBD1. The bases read TGTGCCAGCAGTGAAGAAAGCCTCGGACAGGGAGATGAGACCCAGTACTTC. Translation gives CASSEESLGQGDETQYF.